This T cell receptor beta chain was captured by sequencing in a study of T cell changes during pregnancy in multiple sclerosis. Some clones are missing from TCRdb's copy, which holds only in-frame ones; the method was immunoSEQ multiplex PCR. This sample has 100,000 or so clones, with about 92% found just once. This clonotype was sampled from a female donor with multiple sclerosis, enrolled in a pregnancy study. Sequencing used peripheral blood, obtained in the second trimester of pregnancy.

In DNA, the CDR3 is TGTGCCAGCAGTCCCCTTAGCTCCTACAATGAGCAGTTCTTC. Protein product: CASSPLSSYNEQFF. The chain joins TRBV6-5 to TRBJ2-1; D gene unclear. The CDR3 is 14 residues long. Germline CDR1 is MNHEY and CDR2 is SVGAGI. Trimming removed 5 bases from V and 0 bases from J, with 8 bases in between.